This T cell receptor beta chain emerged from a study of T cell responses to AZD1222 COVID-19 vaccine. In regard to this clone: Its cognate antigen is unknown.

V dropped 0 bases and J dropped 14; count of bases not matched to a gene: 5. The V gene's germline CDR1 is LGHDT and CDR2 YNNKEL (reference sequence). The CDR3 has 13 residues. The study's findings and limits: Spike-specific TCR breadth and depth went up after people got two AZD1222 doses. The reported proportion of spike-specific TCRs targeting unmutated variant regions was nearly half. Researchers report vaccine-associated CD4 TCRs spanning spike, with dominance at 160-218 and 743-854.

Produced via immunoSEQ multiplex PCR; TCRdb's table is partial and in-frame only. The sample gives about 140,000 clones, around 92% of which show up once; roughly 3.6% is in the top ten. The TCR originated in an adult who received the AZD1222 COVID-19 vaccine. The sample in question was peripheral blood, obtained 28 days after the second AZD1222 dose. The chain combines TRBV3-1 (or the pseudogene TRBV3-2) with TRBJ2-1; TRBD2 agrees at 9 bases. The CDR3 DNA is TGTGCCAGCAGCCAAGATCGGAGCGGGAGGAAGTTCTTC. This sequence encodes CASSQDRSGRKFF.